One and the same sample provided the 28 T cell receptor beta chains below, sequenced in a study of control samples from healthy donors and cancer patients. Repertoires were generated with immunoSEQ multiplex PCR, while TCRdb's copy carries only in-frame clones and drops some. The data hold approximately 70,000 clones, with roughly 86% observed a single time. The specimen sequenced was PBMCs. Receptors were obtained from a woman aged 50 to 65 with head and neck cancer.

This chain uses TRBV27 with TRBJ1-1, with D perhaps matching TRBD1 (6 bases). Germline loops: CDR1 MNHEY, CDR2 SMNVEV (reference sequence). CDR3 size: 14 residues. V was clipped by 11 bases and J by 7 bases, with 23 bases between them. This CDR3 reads CAPPPRRGAGEAFF. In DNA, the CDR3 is TGTGCCCCGCCCCCCCGACGGGGGGCGGGTGAAGCTTTCTTT.

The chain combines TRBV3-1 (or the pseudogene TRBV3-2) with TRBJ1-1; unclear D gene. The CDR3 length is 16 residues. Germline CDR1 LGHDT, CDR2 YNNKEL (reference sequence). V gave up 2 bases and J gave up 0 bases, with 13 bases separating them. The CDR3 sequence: CASSQIGRPMNTEAFF. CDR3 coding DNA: TGTGCCAGCAGCCAAATAGGACGACCAATGAACACTGAAGCTTTCTTT.

The DNA for the CDR3 is TGTGCCAGTAGTATAGTGGGGGGATCCACTGAAGCTTTCTTT. Amino acid sequence: CASSIVGGSTEAFF. The chain employs TRBV19 and TRBJ1-1; a possible D gene is TRBD1 (5 bases). Germline CDR1 and CDR2: LNHDA and SQIVND (reference sequence). V lost 1 base and J lost 4, with 10 bases in between. This CDR3 region has 14 residues.

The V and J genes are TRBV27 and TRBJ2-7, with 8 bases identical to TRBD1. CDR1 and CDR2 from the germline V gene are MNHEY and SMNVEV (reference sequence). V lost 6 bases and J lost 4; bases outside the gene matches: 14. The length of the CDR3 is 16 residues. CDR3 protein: CASRPTWTGLSYEQYF. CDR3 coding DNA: TGTGCCAGCAGGCCTACTTGGACAGGGCTCTCTTACGAGCAGTACTTC.

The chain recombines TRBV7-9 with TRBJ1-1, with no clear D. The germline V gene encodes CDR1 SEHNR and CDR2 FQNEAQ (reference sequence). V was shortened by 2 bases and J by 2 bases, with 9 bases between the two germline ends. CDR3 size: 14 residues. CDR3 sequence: CASSLSAVNTEAFF. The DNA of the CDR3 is TGTGCCAGCAGCTTATCCGCGGTAAACACTGAAGCTTTCTTT.

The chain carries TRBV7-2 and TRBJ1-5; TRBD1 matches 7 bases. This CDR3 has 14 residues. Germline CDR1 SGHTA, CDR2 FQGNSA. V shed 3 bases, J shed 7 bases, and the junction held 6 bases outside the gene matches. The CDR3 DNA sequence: TGTGCCAGCAGCTTGAACCAGGGGGGGCAGCCCCAGCATTTT. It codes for CASSLNQGGQPQHF.

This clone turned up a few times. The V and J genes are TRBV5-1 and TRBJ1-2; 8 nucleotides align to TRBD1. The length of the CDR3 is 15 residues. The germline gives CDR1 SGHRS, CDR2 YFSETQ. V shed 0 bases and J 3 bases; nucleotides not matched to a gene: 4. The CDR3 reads CASSLAGGADYGYTF. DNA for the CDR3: TGCGCCAGCAGCTTGGCAGGGGGCGCTGACTATGGCTACACCTTC.

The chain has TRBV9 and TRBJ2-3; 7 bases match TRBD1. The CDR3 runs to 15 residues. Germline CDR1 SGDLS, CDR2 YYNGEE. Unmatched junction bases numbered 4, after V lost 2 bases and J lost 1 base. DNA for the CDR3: TGTGCCAGCAGCGTGACAGGGACCGGCACAGATACGCAGTATTTT. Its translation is CASSVTGTGTDTQYF.

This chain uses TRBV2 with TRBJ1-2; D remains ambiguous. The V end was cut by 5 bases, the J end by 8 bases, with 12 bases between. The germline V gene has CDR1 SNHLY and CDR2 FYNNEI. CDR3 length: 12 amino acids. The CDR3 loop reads CASSTPKRGYTF. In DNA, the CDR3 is TGTGCCAGCAGTACCCCGAAGAGAGGCTACACCTTC.

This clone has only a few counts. The CDR3 spells CASSPAGANTEAFF. The CDR3 nucleotides are TGTGCCAGCTCACCAGCGGGGGCGAACACTGAAGCTTTCTTT. The chain combines TRBV18 with TRBJ1-1; D may be TRBD1 (6 bases). The CDR3 covers 14 residues. V shed 2 bases and J shed 1 base, with 8 bases lying between them. The germline V gene encodes CDR1 KGHSH and CDR2 LQKENI.

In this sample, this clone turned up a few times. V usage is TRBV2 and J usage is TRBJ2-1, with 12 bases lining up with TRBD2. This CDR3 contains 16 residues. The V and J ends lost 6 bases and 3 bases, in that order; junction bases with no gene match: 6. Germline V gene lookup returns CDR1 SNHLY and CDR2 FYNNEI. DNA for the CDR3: TGTGCCAGCAGGCTTTTGACTAGCGGGAGCTACAATGAGCAGTTCTTC. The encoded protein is CASRLLTSGSYNEQFF.

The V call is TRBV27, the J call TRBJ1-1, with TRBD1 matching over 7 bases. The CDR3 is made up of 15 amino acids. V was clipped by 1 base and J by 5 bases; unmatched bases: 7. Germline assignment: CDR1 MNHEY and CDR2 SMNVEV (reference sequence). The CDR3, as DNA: TGTGCCAGCAGTTTATTGAGAGGGGGCTGGACTGAAGCTTTCTTT. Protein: CASSLLRGGWTEAFF.

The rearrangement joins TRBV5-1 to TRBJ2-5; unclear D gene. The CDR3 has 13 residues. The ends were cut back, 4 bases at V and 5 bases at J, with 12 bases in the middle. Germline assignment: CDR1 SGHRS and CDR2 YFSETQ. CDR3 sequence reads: CASSPGMWETQYF. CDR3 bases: TGCGCCAGCAGCCCCGGTATGTGGGAGACCCAGTACTTC. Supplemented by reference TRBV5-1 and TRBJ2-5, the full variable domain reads KAGVTQTPRYLIKTRGQQVTLSCSPISGHRSVSWYQQTPGQGLQFLFEYFSETQRNKGNFPGRFSGRQFSNSRSEMNVSTLELGDSALYLCASSPGMWETQYFGPGTRLLVL.

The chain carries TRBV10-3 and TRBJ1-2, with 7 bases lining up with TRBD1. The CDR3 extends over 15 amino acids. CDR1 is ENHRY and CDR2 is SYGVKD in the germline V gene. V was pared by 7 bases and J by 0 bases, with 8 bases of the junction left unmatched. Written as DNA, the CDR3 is TGTGCCATCACCGCCCAGGGGGGCTCTAACTATGGCTACACCTTC. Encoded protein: CAITAQGGSNYGYTF.

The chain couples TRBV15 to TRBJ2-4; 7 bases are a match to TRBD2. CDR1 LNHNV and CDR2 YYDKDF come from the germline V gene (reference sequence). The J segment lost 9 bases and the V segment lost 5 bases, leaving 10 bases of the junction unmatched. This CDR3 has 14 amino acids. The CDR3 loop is CATSGTAGPSIQYF. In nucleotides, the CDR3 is TGTGCCACCAGCGGAACAGCGGGACCAAGCATTCAGTACTTC.

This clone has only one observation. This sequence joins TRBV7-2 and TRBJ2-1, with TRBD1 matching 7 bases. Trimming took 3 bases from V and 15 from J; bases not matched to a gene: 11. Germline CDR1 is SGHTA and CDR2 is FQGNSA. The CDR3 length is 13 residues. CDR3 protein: CASSFITGEERFF. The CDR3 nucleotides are TGTGCCAGCAGCTTCATTACAGGGGAAGAGAGGTTCTTC. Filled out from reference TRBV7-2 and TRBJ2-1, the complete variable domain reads GAGVSQSPSNKVTEKGKDVELRCDPISGHTALYWYRQSLGQGLEFLIYFQGNSAPDKSGLPSDRFSAERTGGSVSTLTIQRTQQEDSAVYLCASSFITGEERFFGPGTRLTVL.

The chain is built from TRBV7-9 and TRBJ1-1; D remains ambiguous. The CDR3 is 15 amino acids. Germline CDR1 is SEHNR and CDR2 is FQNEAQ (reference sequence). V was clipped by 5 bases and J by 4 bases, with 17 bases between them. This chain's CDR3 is CASSPDESFRTEAFF. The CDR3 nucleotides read TGTGCCAGCAGCCCAGACGAATCTTTCCGCACTGAAGCTTTCTTT. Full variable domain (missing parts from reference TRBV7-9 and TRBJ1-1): DTGVSQNPRHKITKRGQNVTFRCDPISEHNRLYWYRQTLGQGPEFLTYFQNEAQLEKSRLLSDRFSAERPKGSFSTLEIQRTEQGDSAMYLCASSPDESFRTEAFFGQGTRLTVV.

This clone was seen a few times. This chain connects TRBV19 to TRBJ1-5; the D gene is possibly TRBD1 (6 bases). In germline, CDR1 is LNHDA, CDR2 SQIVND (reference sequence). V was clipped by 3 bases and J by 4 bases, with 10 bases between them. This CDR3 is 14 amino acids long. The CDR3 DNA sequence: TGTGCCAGTAGTATGGGGACACATAATCAGCCCCAGCATTTT. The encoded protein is CASSMGTHNQPQHF. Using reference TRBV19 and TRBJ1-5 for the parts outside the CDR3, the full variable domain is DGGITQSPKYLFRKEGQNVTLSCEQNLNHDAMYWYRQDPGQGLRLIYYSQIVNDFQKGDIAEGYSVSREKKESFPLTVTSAQKNPTAFYLCASSMGTHNQPQHFGDGTRLSIL.

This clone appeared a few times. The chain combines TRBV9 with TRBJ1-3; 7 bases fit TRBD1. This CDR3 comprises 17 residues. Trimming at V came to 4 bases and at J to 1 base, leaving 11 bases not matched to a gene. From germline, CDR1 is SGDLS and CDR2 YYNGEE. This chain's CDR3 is CASSHSQGDSSGNTIYF. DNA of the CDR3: TGTGCCAGCAGCCATAGTCAGGGGGACTCTTCTGGAAACACCATATATTTT. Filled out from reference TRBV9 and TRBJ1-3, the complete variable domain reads DSGVTQTPKHLITATGQRVTLRCSPRSGDLSVYWYQQSLDQGLQFLIQYYNGEERAKGNILERFSAQQFPDLHSELNLSSLELGDSALYFCASSHSQGDSSGNTIYFGEGSWLTVV.

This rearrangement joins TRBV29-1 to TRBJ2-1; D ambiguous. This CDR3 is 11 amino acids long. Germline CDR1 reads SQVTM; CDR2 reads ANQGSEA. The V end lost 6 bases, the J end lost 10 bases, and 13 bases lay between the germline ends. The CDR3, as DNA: TGCAGCGTGGATTCTTATAGCGAGCAGTTCTTC. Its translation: CSVDSYSEQFF.

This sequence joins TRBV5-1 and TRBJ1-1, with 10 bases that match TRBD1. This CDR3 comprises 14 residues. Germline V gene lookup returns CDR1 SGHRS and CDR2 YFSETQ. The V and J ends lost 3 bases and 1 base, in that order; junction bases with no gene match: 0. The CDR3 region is CASSWTGGNTEAFF. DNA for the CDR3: TGCGCCAGCAGCTGGACAGGGGGGAACACTGAAGCTTTCTTT.

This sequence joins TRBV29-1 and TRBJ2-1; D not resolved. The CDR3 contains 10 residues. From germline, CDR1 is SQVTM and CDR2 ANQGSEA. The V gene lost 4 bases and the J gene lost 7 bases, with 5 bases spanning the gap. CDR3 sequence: CSVVVNEQFF. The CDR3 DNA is TGCAGCGTTGTAGTTAATGAGCAGTTCTTC.

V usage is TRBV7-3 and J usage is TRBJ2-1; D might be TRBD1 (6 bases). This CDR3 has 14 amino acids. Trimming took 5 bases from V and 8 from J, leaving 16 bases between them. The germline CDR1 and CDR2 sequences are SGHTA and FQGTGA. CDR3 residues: CASSQSTPGDEQFF. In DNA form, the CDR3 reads TGTGCCAGCAGCCAATCCACCCCAGGGGATGAGCAGTTCTTC.

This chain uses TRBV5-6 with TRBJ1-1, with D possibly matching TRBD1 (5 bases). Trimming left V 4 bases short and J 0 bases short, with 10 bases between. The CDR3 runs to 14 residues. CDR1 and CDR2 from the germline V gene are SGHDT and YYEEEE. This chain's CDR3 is CASSRDRMNTEAFF. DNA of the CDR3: TGTGCCAGCAGCCGGGACCGGATGAACACTGAAGCTTTCTTT.

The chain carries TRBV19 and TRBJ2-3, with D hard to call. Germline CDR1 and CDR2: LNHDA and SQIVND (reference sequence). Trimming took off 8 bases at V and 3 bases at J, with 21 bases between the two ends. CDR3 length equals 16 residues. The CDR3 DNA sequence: TGTGCCAGTTCTAGAAACAGAGATGGCTGGACAGATACGCAGTATTTT. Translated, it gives CASSRNRDGWTDTQYF.

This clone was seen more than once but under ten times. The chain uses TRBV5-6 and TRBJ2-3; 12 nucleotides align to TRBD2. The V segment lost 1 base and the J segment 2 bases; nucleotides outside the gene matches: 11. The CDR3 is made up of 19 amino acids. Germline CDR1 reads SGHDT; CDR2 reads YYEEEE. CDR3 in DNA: TGTGCCAGCAGCTTGCTCCCTACTAGCGGGGGGTTACTCACAGATACGCAGTATTTT. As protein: CASSLLPTSGGLLTDTQYF.

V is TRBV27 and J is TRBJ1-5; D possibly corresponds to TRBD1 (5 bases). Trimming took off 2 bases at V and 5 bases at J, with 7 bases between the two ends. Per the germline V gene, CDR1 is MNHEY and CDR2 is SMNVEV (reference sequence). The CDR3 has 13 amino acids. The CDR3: CASSLRGHQPQHF. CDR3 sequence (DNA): TGTGCCAGCAGTTTAAGGGGTCATCAGCCCCAGCATTTT.

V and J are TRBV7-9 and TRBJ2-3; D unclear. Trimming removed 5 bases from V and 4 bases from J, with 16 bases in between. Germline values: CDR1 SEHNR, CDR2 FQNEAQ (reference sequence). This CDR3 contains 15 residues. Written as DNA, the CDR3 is TGTGCCAGCAGCGGTAAAGGTGGTGGAGCAGATACGCAGTATTTT. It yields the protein CASSGKGGGADTQYF. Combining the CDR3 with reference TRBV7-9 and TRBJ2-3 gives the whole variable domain DTGVSQNPRHKITKRGQNVTFRCDPISEHNRLYWYRQTLGQGPEFLTYFQNEAQLEKSRLLSDRFSAERPKGSFSTLEIQRTEQGDSAMYLCASSGKGGGADTQYFGPGTRLTVL.